Following are 30 T cell receptor beta chains from one sample sequenced in a study of PD-L1 blockade in urothelial cancer. Sequenced by immunoSEQ multiplex PCR; TCRdb stores in-frame clones only, minus some. The sample lists 40,000 or so clones, 82% occurring once. The sample in question was PBMCs, obtained around atezolizumab (anti-PD-L1) treatment. These receptors were taken from a man aged 55 to 70 with urothelial cancer.

The chain recombines TRBV11-3 with TRBJ2-5; no firm D call. The CDR3 length is 13 residues. V was cut by 5 bases and J by 5 bases, with 12 bases left in between. The germline gives CDR1 SGHNT, CDR2 YENEEA. This CDR3 reads CASSRTTRETQYF. The CDR3 DNA is TGTGCCAGCAGCCGCACCACCAGGGAGACCCAGTACTTC.

This clone was seen a handful of times. Other nucleotide sequences from this sample produce the same CDR3. This chain connects TRBV27 to TRBJ1-1, with D possibly TRBD1 on 5 matching bases. The CDR3 has 14 residues. From germline, CDR1 is MNHEY and CDR2 SMNVEV (reference sequence). V was cut by 2 bases and J by 5 bases, with 12 bases left in between. The CDR3 spells CASSLGTGLTEAFF. CDR3 nucleotides: TGTGCCAGCAGTTTAGGAACAGGTCTAACTGAAGCTTTCTTT.

There are a few counts of this clone. V gene TRBV29-1 combines with J gene TRBJ2-2; TRBD1 aligns across 10 bases. This CDR3 has 15 residues. CDR1 SQVTM and CDR2 ANQGSEA come from the germline V gene. V lost 6 bases and J lost 5; bases outside the gene matches: 9. This CDR3 is CSVKTPGQGTGELFF. The CDR3, as DNA: TGCAGCGTGAAGACCCCGGGACAGGGGACCGGGGAGCTGTTTTTT.

The CDR3 DNA is TGTGCCAGTAGTATGGCCCTCGGGGGAACGAATCAGCCCCAGCATTTT. This encodes CASSMALGGTNQPQHF. The chain links TRBV19 to TRBJ1-5; perhaps TRBD1 as D (5 bases). The length of the CDR3 is 16 residues. Germline CDR1 and CDR2: LNHDA and SQIVND (reference sequence). V lost 3 bases and J 4 bases, leaving 16 bases between the germline ends.

This clone was detected a few times. The chain couples TRBV25-1 to TRBJ2-7, with 7 bases that match TRBD2. CDR3 length equals 13 residues. CDR1 and CDR2 from the germline V gene are MGHDK and SYGVNS. V lost 6 bases and J lost 3; bases outside the gene matches: 5. CDR3 protein: CASRPGGGYEQYF. The CDR3 bases are TGTGCCAGCAGGCCGGGCGGGGGCTACGAGCAGTACTTC.

CDR3 DNA: TGCGCCAGCAGCTTGGCCCGGGGTGTCGGCACTGAAGCTTTCTTT. It encodes CASSLARGVGTEAFF. The chain has TRBV5-1 and TRBJ1-1; D remains ambiguous. This CDR3 spans 15 amino acids. The V end was cut by 0 bases, the J end by 4 bases, with 13 bases between. Germline V gives CDR1 SGHRS, CDR2 YFSETQ.

The rearrangement uses TRBV15 and TRBJ2-1; no reliable D call. Trimming pared 3 bases from V and 3 bases from J, leaving 3 bases between. CDR1 is LNHNV, CDR2 YYDKDF, per germline (reference sequence). This CDR3 is 12 amino acids long. CDR3 residues: CATSSHYNEQFF. In DNA form, the CDR3 reads TGTGCCACCAGCAGTCACTACAATGAGCAGTTCTTC.

V gene TRBV4-1 combines with J gene TRBJ2-1, with D perhaps TRBD2 (5 bases). The CDR3 has 16 amino acids. V shed 4 bases and J shed 3 bases, with 16 bases lying between them. The germline CDR1 and CDR2 sequences are MGHRA and YSYEKL. Here the CDR3 DNA reads TGCGCCAGCAGCCTCACCGGGTCACGGGGCTACAATGAGCAGTTCTTC. It codes for CASSLTGSRGYNEQFF.

The chain links TRBV10-2 to TRBJ1-1; 9 bases map to TRBD1. The V segment lost 6 bases and the J segment 1 base; nucleotides outside the gene matches: 9. The CDR3 totals 16 residues. Looked up from germline, CDR1 is WSHSY and CDR2 is SAAADI. The CDR3 coding sequence is TGCGCCAGCAGCAACAGGGGACAGGGTGAGAACACTGAAGCTTTCTTT. Encoded protein: CASSNRGQGENTEAFF.

The chain recombines TRBV28 with TRBJ1-5, with D maybe TRBD1 (5 bases). CDR3 length equals 12 residues. Trimming took off 4 bases at V and 7 bases at J, with 8 bases between the two ends. Germline V gene data show CDR1 as MDHEN and CDR2 as SYDVKM. This CDR3 reads CASSWGGQPQHF. CDR3 coding DNA: TGTGCCAGCAGTTGGGGGGGACAGCCCCAGCATTTT.

The rearrangement links TRBV19 to TRBJ2-1, with D maybe TRBD2 (6 bases). Germline-derived CDR1 and CDR2 are LNHDA and SQIVND (reference sequence). Trimming stripped 6 bases from V and 4 bases from J, with 13 bases between. The CDR3 spans 14 residues. CDR3 sequence reads: CASSQLAGYNEQFF. CDR3 bases: TGTGCCAGTAGCCAACTCGCGGGGTACAATGAGCAGTTCTTC.

The rearrangement joins TRBV7-8 to TRBJ2-7, with 11 bases lining up with TRBD1. The length of the CDR3 is 14 residues. Germline lookup yields CDR1 SGHVS and CDR2 FQNEAQ. With 5 bases clipped from V and 7 bases from J, the junction kept 7 bases outside the gene matches. The CDR3 nucleotides are TGTGCCAGCAGCCCCGGACAGGGGGCGGGGGAGCAGTACTTC. Translating it yields CASSPGQGAGEQYF.

This clone showed up just once. The chain has TRBV2 and TRBJ2-5; D is possibly TRBD2 (7 bases). CDR1 and CDR2 (germline): SNHLY, FYNNEI. The CDR3 loop spans 15 amino acids. Trimming took 2 bases from V and 5 from J, leaving 15 bases between them. The CDR3 protein is CASSERGGLAETQYF. The CDR3 DNA is TGTGCCAGCAGTGAAAGGGGGGGCCTGGCTGAGACCCAGTACTTC.

This chain joins TRBV5-1 and TRBJ2-7, with a tentative D call TRBD2 (6 bases). The CDR3 spans 12 residues. Germline CDR1 reads SGHRS; CDR2 reads YFSETQ. V lost 3 bases, J lost 7 bases, and 11 bases lay in between. The CDR3 spells CASSSPEGEQYF. CDR3 nucleotide sequence: TGCGCCAGCAGCTCACCGGAGGGTGAGCAGTACTTC. The full variable domain, rest sourced from reference TRBV5-1 and TRBJ2-7, is KAGVTQTPRYLIKTRGQQVTLSCSPISGHRSVSWYQQTPGQGLQFLFEYFSETQRNKGNFPGRFSGRQFSNSRSEMNVSTLELGDSALYLCASSSPEGEQYFGPGTRLTVT.

This clone has a handful of counts. The rearrangement uses TRBV7-9 and TRBJ2-7, with a weak D call TRBD2 (5 bases). Germline-derived CDR1 and CDR2 are SEHNR and FQNEAQ (reference sequence). The CDR3 has 13 residues. V was cut by 6 bases and J by 6 bases, with 15 bases left in between. CDR3 residues: CASSSEGGTEQYF. The CDR3 nucleotides read TGTGCCAGCAGTTCAGAGGGCGGAACCGAGCAGTACTTC.

This chain links TRBV2 with TRBJ2-7; 9 positions match TRBD1. Trimming took 2 bases from V and 6 from J; bases not matched to a gene: 14. The V gene's germline CDR1 is SNHLY and CDR2 FYNNEI. The CDR3 sequence is 17 residues long. CDR3 in DNA: TGTGCCAGCAGTGAAAGTGTCTTCAGGGACAGGGTTCGCGAGCAGTACTTC. Amino acids: CASSESVFRDRVREQYF.

V usage is TRBV21-1 and J usage is TRBJ2-2; the tabulated D call, TRBD1, remains unverified against the DNA. TRBV21-1 is shown as a pseudogene. The CDR3 is made up of 14 amino acids. CDR3 DNA sequence: TGTGCCAGCACCCCTTCAGGGAACACCGGGGAGCTGTTTTTT. Translation: CASTPSGNTGELFF.

The chain uses TRBV6-5 and TRBJ2-1; D is possibly TRBD1 (5 bases). Germline V gene lookup returns CDR1 MNHEY and CDR2 SVGAGI. The V end was cut by 2 bases, the J end by 3 bases, with 11 bases between. The CDR3 contains 15 residues. CDR3 in amino acids: CASSYKGPVYNEQFF. CDR3 DNA sequence: TGTGCCAGCAGTTACAAGGGGCCCGTCTACAATGAGCAGTTCTTC.

This clone showed up just a few times. This chain uses TRBV28 with TRBJ1-2; 10 bases are shared with TRBD1. This CDR3 contains 13 residues. J lost 5 bases, V lost 8 bases, and 5 bases had no gene match. Germline CDR1 reads MDHEN; CDR2 reads SYDVKM. The CDR3 sequence: CASRDRGQYGYTF. The CDR3 region has the DNA TGTGCCAGCCGGGACAGGGGACAGTATGGCTACACCTTC.

The chain joins TRBV7-8 to TRBJ2-3; 8 bases line up with TRBD2. The CDR3 covers 16 residues. V shed 1 base and J 4 bases; nucleotides not matched to a gene: 7. Germline V gives CDR1 SGHVS, CDR2 FQNEAQ. The CDR3 region is CASSLVSGGGADTQYF. The CDR3 DNA sequence: TGTGCCAGCAGCTTAGTGTCGGGGGGGGGCGCAGATACGCAGTATTTT. The entire variable domain, with the rest obtained from reference TRBV7-8 and TRBJ2-3, is as follows: GAGVSQSPRYKVAKRGQDVALRCDPISGHVSLFWYQQALGQGPEFLTYFQNEAQLDKSGLPSDRFFAERPEGSVSTLKIQRTQQEDSAVYLCASSLVSGGGADTQYFGPGTRLTVL.

The V and J genes are TRBV28 and TRBJ1-1; 8 bases align to TRBD1. Germline V lookup: CDR1 MDHEN, CDR2 SYDVKM. This CDR3 has 17 amino acids. With 7 bases clipped from V and 1 base from J, the junction kept 14 bases outside the gene matches. The CDR3 sequence is CASKEAGGARGNTEAFF. The CDR3, as DNA: TGTGCCAGCAAAGAGGCAGGGGGCGCCCGGGGGAACACTGAAGCTTTCTTT. Complete variable domain (other parts from reference TRBV28 and TRBJ1-1): DVKVTQSSRYLVKRTGEKVFLECVQDMDHENMFWYRQDPGLGLRLIYFSYDVKMKEKGDIPEGYSVSREKKERFSLILESASTNQTSMYLCASKEAGGARGNTEAFFGQGTRLTVV.

The V gene is TRBV7-3, the J gene TRBJ1-4; maybe TRBD1 (6 bases). Germline values: CDR1 SGHTA, CDR2 FQGTGA. Trimming cost V 8 bases and J 4 bases, with 20 bases left between them. This CDR3 is built from 16 residues. The CDR3 sequence is CASDTDRPFGNEKLFF. CDR3 bases: TGTGCCAGCGACACTGACAGGCCCTTCGGTAATGAAAAACTGTTTTTT.

This clone occurred once. The chain couples TRBV19 to TRBJ2-2, with TRBD1 matching over 7 bases. The ends lost 6 bases at V and 7 bases at J; junction bases unmatched: 8. Per germline, CDR1 LNHDA and CDR2 SQIVND (reference sequence). There are 14 residues in the CDR3. The CDR3 region has the DNA TGTGCCAGTAGCCTCGAACAGGGGATCGGGGAGCTGTTTTTT. It specifies CASSLEQGIGELFF.

The chain joins TRBV4-2 to TRBJ1-2, with D possibly matching TRBD1 (6 bases). From germline, CDR1 is LGHNA and CDR2 YNFKEQ. The CDR3 spans 13 residues. V lost 2 bases, J lost 4 bases, and 8 bases lay in between. CDR3 DNA sequence: TGTGCCAGCAGCCAACAGGGGAGCTATGGCTACACCTTC. Protein: CASSQQGSYGYTF.

V usage is TRBV11-2 and J usage is TRBJ2-3; TRBD2 might be the D (7 bases). The CDR3 is 14 amino acids. Germline lookup yields CDR1 SGHAT and CDR2 FQNNGV. The ends were cut back, 2 bases at V and 4 bases at J, with 10 bases in the middle. CDR3: CASSLRGAADTQYF. The CDR3 DNA is TGTGCCAGCAGCTTACGGGGGGCCGCAGATACGCAGTATTTT.

This clone was detected only once. The chain couples TRBV5-1 to TRBJ2-1; TRBD1 aligns across 7 bases. Germline lookup yields CDR1 SGHRS and CDR2 YFSETQ. With V trimmed by 0 bases and J by 8 bases, 11 bases remained unmatched. The CDR3 covers 16 residues. CDR3 sequence: CASSLVGQAVLDEQFF. In DNA, the CDR3 is TGCGCCAGCAGCTTGGTCGGACAGGCGGTATTAGATGAGCAGTTCTTC.

This clone was counted once. V and J are TRBV27 and TRBJ1-4; a weak D match, TRBD1 (6 bases). Germline V gives CDR1 MNHEY, CDR2 SMNVEV (reference sequence). V was trimmed by 5 bases and J by 8 bases, leaving 15 bases between them. The CDR3 extends over 14 amino acids. DNA for the CDR3: TGTGCCAGCAGTCTCAGGGGATCTAGGGAAAAACTGTTTTTT. Encoded protein: CASSLRGSREKLFF.

This clone was found a few times. The CDR3 DNA sequence: TGTGCCAGCAGCGAACAGGCCCACTACAATGAGCAGTTCTTC. Translation gives CASSEQAHYNEQFF. This chain links TRBV9 with TRBJ2-1, with D possibly being TRBD1 (5 bases). CDR3 length equals 14 residues. V was clipped by 3 bases and J by 3 bases, with 10 bases between them. Germline-derived CDR1 and CDR2 are SGDLS and YYNGEE.

This clone was detected only a few times. This chain connects TRBV9 to TRBJ1-4; 8 nucleotides align to TRBD1. CDR1 SGDLS and CDR2 YYNGEE come from the germline V gene. This CDR3 has 16 amino acids. The V and J ends lost 3 bases and 6 bases, in that order; junction bases with no gene match: 10. The CDR3 region is CASSAAGGAGDEKLFF. CDR3 nucleotides: TGTGCCAGCAGCGCTGCAGGGGGCGCGGGAGATGAAAAACTGTTTTTT.

CDR3 nucleotide sequence: TGTGCCAGCAGCTTGGACCCGGGGGGCTCGGATTCACCCCTCCACTTT. It is translated as CASSLDPGGSDSPLHF. The rearrangement uses TRBV5-8 and TRBJ1-6; weak D call: TRBD1 (6 bases). Germline V gene data show CDR1 as SGHTS and CDR2 as YDEGEE. This CDR3 contains 16 residues. Trimming left V 0 bases short and J 8 bases short, with 15 bases between.